This passage covers 7 T cell receptor beta chains from one sample sequenced in a study of T cell clones after liver transplantation. Sequencing was performed with immunoSEQ multiplex PCR; in TCRdb, only in-frame clones are kept and a portion is missing. The sample contains some 9,000 clones, about three quarters of which appear only once. The sample in question was CD8+ T cells from blood, obtained before liver transplant. The receptors here all came from a human donor who received a liver transplant.

This clone was counted a few times. This rearrangement joins TRBV7-6 to TRBJ1-5; 7 bases align to TRBD1. The CDR3 is 15 amino acids. The germline V gene encodes CDR1 SGHVS and CDR2 FNYEAQ. J lost 7 bases, V lost 4 bases, and 10 bases had no gene match. The DNA of the CDR3 is TGTGCCAGCAGCTCAGGGGGAGGGGGCGAGCAGCCCCAGCATTTT. Its protein is CASSSGGGGEQPQHF.

The chain has TRBV28 and TRBJ1-1; a possible D gene is TRBD1 (5 bases). Trimming left V 1 base short and J 0 bases short, with 9 bases between. CDR1 is MDHEN, CDR2 SYDVKM, per germline. The CDR3 has 15 amino acids. DNA of the CDR3: TGTGCCAGCAGTTTATCCGCAGGGATGAACACTGAAGCTTTCTTT. It is translated as CASSLSAGMNTEAFF.

The rearrangement links TRBV6-5 to TRBJ2-2, with TRBD1 identical over 7 bases. The CDR3 length is 16 residues. V gave up 3 bases and J gave up 0 bases; unmatched junction bases: 4. The germline CDR1 and CDR2 sequences are MNHEY and SVGAGI. DNA of the CDR3: TGTGCCAGCAGTTATGGGACAGCCTCGAACACCGGGGAGCTGTTTTTT. As protein: CASSYGTASNTGELFF.

This clone has a single count. The chain uses TRBV7-8 and TRBJ2-7; D is undetermined. Germline-derived CDR1 and CDR2 are SGHVS and FQNEAQ. Trimming pared 7 bases from V and 5 bases from J, leaving 15 bases between. There are 13 residues in the CDR3. The DNA of the CDR3 is TGTGCCAGCACGGCTACCGTACCTCACGAGCAGTACTTC. Protein product: CASTATVPHEQYF.

The J gene is TRBJ1-3, the V gene TRBV7-9, with D tentatively TRBD1 (5 bases). Trimming took off 11 bases at V and 2 bases at J, with 13 bases between the two ends. CDR1 is SEHNR, CDR2 FQNEAQ, per germline (reference sequence). This CDR3 is 13 amino acids long. The CDR3 loop is CASEGTAGNTIYF. CDR3 nucleotide sequence: TGTGCCTCCGAGGGGACCGCTGGAAACACCATATATTTT. Complete variable domain (other parts from reference TRBV7-9 and TRBJ1-3): DTGVSQNPRHKITKRGQNVTFRCDPISEHNRLYWYRQTLGQGPEFLTYFQNEAQLEKSRLLSDRFSAERPKGSFSTLEIQRTEQGDSAMYLCASEGTAGNTIYFGEGSWLTVV.

The CDR3 region has the DNA TGTGCCAGCAGCTTGGGGCGGCTAGCGGGATCCTACGAGCAGTACTTC. Its protein product is CASSLGRLAGSYEQYF. The chain recombines TRBV5-6 with TRBJ2-7, with 9 bases matching TRBD2. The CDR3 contains 16 residues. Germline-derived CDR1 and CDR2 are SGHDT and YYEEEE. J lost 1 base, V lost 0 bases, and 5 bases had no gene match.

This rearrangement joins TRBV5-1 to TRBJ1-3, with a tentative D call TRBD1 (5 bases). Germline V gives CDR1 SGHRS, CDR2 YFSETQ. The germline V and J ends were trimmed by 0 bases and 0 bases, with 13 bases remaining between them. This CDR3 region has 17 residues. CDR3 bases: TGCGCCAGCAGCTTGGCCATAGGACACAACTCTGGAAACACCATATATTTT. Translation gives CASSLAIGHNSGNTIYF.